The sequence of this T cell receptor (beta chain) was determined in a study of cytomegalovirus exposure and HLA in healthy donors. Study-wide context: Later, an analysis reported that the 120 or so validation repertoires had used the same platform as the approximately 660 first-cohort repertoires.

Produced via immunoSEQ multiplex PCR; TCRdb's table is partial and in-frame only. This sample has more than 120,000 clones; about 91% occur once, and the top ten carry roughly 4.8%. Germline-derived CDR1 and CDR2 are SGHNT and YYREEE (reference sequence). The CDR3 is made up of 15 amino acids. With 2 bases clipped from V and 5 bases from J, the junction kept 5 bases outside the gene matches. With regard to this clone: The antigen remains unidentified.

Points from the study as a whole: There were a few CMV-associated chains whose specificity for CMV antigens was confirmed in vitro. There were some public TCRs occurring in many donors, but most TCR sequences were rare. Cytomegalovirus-associated TCR beta chains were listed, numbering 164.

The sequence derives from a man aged 18-30 years in good health and CMV-seropositive. This chain connects TRBV5-4 to TRBJ2-5; the match to TRBD2 covers 11 bases. The source material was PBMCs. CDR3: CASSFRSGGAETQYF. In nucleotides, the CDR3 is TGTGCCAGCAGCTTTCGTAGCGGGGGGGCGGAGACCCAGTACTTC.